This T cell receptor beta chain was identified during a study of OX40 agonist ivuxolimab in advanced cancers. Overall study results and limits: Researchers report that CD8+ T cells had, on average, more expanded clones than CD4+. Clonal expansion by week 6 occurred in CD4+ and CD8+ blood T cells (at 0.1 to 3.0 mg/kg).

Concerning this clone: Its antigen remains unidentified.

Per germline, CDR1 SEHNR and CDR2 FQNEAQ (reference sequence). The CDR3 is 16 residues long. V was pared by 6 bases and J by 1 base, with 11 bases of the junction left unmatched. Some clones are missing from TCRdb's copy, which holds only in-frame ones; the method was immunoSEQ multiplex PCR. Among around 80,000 clones listed, over 85% were seen once. This TCR came from an adult with an advanced solid tumor such as melanoma, head and neck, liver or kidney cancer. The sequencing here drew on CD4+ or CD8+ T cells sorted from blood, taken in a trial of the OX40 agonist ivuxolimab. The chain combines TRBV7-9 with TRBJ2-5; TRBD1 aligns across 7 bases. DNA for the CDR3: TGTGCCAGCAGTTCCCCCCCAGGGGGATTCCAAGAGACCCAGTACTTC. This sequence encodes CASSSPPGGFQETQYF. Variable domain in full (rest from reference TRBV7-9 and TRBJ2-5): DTGVSQNPRHKITKRGQNVTFRCDPISEHNRLYWYRQTLGQGPEFLTYFQNEAQLEKSRLLSDRFSAERPKGSFSTLEIQRTEQGDSAMYLCASSSPPGGFQETQYFGPGTRLLVL.